These 30 T cell receptor beta chains share one sample of origin, sequenced in a study of tumor-infiltrating lymphocytes in primary liver carcinoma. Germline DNA was also extracted, and blood RNA derived from unsorted whole blood. TCR beta cDNA came from about 0.45 ug total RNA, primed with a constant-region primer. Slightly modified ARM-PCR served as the procedure for the TCR beta libraries. These libraries came from three rounds of nested multiplex PCR. It was with TRBV1-TRBV30 forward primers and a C-beta reverse primer that the first two PCR rounds were run, at about 10 cycles each. Each CDR3 protein gets one entry after TCRdb re-called the multiplex PCR reads with MiXCR. The sample has fewer than 350,000 distinct CDR3 sequences; roughly two thirds are singletons. The sample taken for sequencing was peripheral blood. These TCRs come from a man aged 40-49 years with primary liver carcinoma and hepatitis B virus infection.

Notes on this clonotype: Germline is not matched at one junction end, which may reflect a read error. The chain uses TRBV6-1 and TRBJ1-1; no reliable D call. CDR3 size: 17 residues. Germline V CDR1 and CDR2: MNHNS, SASEGT. CDR3 sequence (DNA): TGTGCCAGCAGGAGAGAGTTGGGCAGCCCTACAAACACTGTAGCTTTCTTT. It translates to CASRRELGSPTNTVAFF.

This clonotype was detected only a few times. V and J are TRBV5-1 and TRBJ2-5, with 8 bases lining up with TRBD2. The ends lost 4 bases at V and 0 bases at J; junction bases unmatched: 5. The CDR3 is 15 residues long. Germline V gene lookup returns CDR1 SGHRS and CDR2 YFSETQ. CDR3 DNA sequence: TGCGCCAGCAGCGACATTAGCGGGAACCAAGAGACCCAGTACTTC. It yields the protein CASSDISGNQETQYF.

The chain combines TRBV28 with TRBJ1-1; the D is unclear. This CDR3 spans 15 amino acids. Germline CDR1 and CDR2: MDHEN and SYDVKM. Trimming cost V 5 bases and J 3 bases, with 16 bases left between them. The CDR3 sequence: CASSRTWWRDTEAFF. Written as DNA, the CDR3 is TGTGCCAGCAGTCGTACGTGGTGGAGGGACACTGAAGCTTTCTTT.

V gene TRBV11-2 combines with J gene TRBJ2-1; 10 bases line up with TRBD2. V was clipped by 4 bases and J by 6 bases; unmatched bases: 9. CDR1 and CDR2 from the germline V gene are SGHAT and FQNNGV. CDR3 size: 16 residues. The CDR3 reads CASSSLAGGHGNEQFF. The CDR3 DNA reads TGTGCCAGCAGCTCCTTAGCGGGAGGTCATGGCAATGAGCAGTTCTTC. The whole variable domain, remainder taken from reference TRBV11-2 and TRBJ2-1, is EAGVAQSPRYKIIEKRQSVAFWCNPISGHATLYWYQQILGQGPKLLIQFQNNGVVDDSQLPKDRFSAERLKGVDSTLKIQPAKLEDSAVYLCASSSLAGGHGNEQFFGPGTRLTVL.

Concerning this clonotype: Germline and junction disagree at one end, which may indicate a read error. The CDR3 sequence is CVSNPRWDKSETQYF. CDR3 sequence (DNA): TGTGTCAGCAACCCTCGTTGGGATAAATCAGAGACCCAGTACTTC. J is TRBJ2-5 and V is TRBV11-2; D is unclear. The germline V gene has CDR1 SGHAT and CDR2 FQNNGV. The CDR3 length is 15 residues.

This clonotype was counted ten times or more. The chain joins TRBV6-2 or TRBV6-3 to TRBJ2-5, with TRBD1 matching 9 bases. CDR3 length equals 15 residues. After removal of 6 bases from V and 5 bases from J, the junction contained 10 bases not matched to a gene. The germline V gene encodes CDR1 MNHEY and CDR2 SVGEGT. This CDR3 is CASRGTGGLGETQYF. The DNA of the CDR3 is TGTGCCAGCAGGGGAACAGGGGGCCTTGGGGAGACCCAGTACTTC.

With regard to this clonotype: A junction boundary mismatches the germline segment, possibly from a read error. This chain links TRBV4-2 with TRBJ1-6; tentative D call: TRBD1 (5 bases). This CDR3 is built from 15 residues. CDR1 and CDR2 (germline): LGHNA, YNFKEQ. Here the CDR3 reads CTSNQDLEGTSPLHF. CDR3 coding DNA: TGTACCAGCAACCAAGACCTGGAGGGGACCTCACCCCTCCACTTT.

Turning to this clonotype: This may stem from a read error, because a much larger clone lies one nucleotide away. CDR3 in DNA: TGTGCCAGCAGTGCAGCGGGATGGCCCTACAATGAGCAGTTCTTC. Translating gives CASSAAGWPYNEQFF. The V gene is TRBV6-1, the J gene TRBJ2-1, with TRBD2 identical over 7 bases. From germline, CDR1 is MNHNS and CDR2 SASEGT. The CDR3 extends over 15 amino acids. The J segment lost 2 bases and the V segment lost 4 bases, leaving 5 bases of the junction unmatched.

In regard to this clonotype: At one end, the junction sequence differs from germline, possibly due to a read error. This chain connects TRBV11-2 to TRBJ2-7, with 11 bases that match TRBD2. The CDR3 length is 17 residues. The germline V gene has CDR1 SGHAT and CDR2 FQNNGV. The CDR3 region is CASSSGQGLAELYKQYF. The CDR3 DNA reads as TGCGCCAGCAGCTCGGGACAGGGACTAGCGGAGCTGTACAAGCAGTACTTC.

Concerning this clonotype itself: One base away lies a much larger clone, so this may be a sequencing read error. The chain recombines TRBV10-3 with TRBJ2-7, with a weak D call TRBD1 (5 bases). The CDR3 sequence is 17 residues long. Germline CDR1 is ENHRY and CDR2 is SYGVKD. The CDR3 coding sequence is TGCGCCAGCAGTGAGTCAGGACAAGGTGCTATCTCCTACGAGCAGTACTTC. This gives the protein CASSESGQGAISYEQYF.

This clonotype was detected a few times. The V call is TRBV5-1, the J call TRBJ2-1, with TRBD2 as a possible D gene (5 bases). The CDR3 has 15 amino acids. Trimming cost V 5 bases and J 10 bases, with 22 bases left between them. Germline V lookup: CDR1 SGHRS, CDR2 YFSETQ. CDR3 bases: TGCGCCAGCAGGGGCGGGCCACCTACCTCGGGGGAGCAGTTCTTC. Its translation is CASRGGPPTSGEQFF.

In regard to this clonotype: This clone may be a read error of a much larger clone one base away. The rearrangement links TRBV6-1 to TRBJ2-1; TRBD1 is a possible D gene (6 bases). The CDR3 extends over 13 amino acids. The V gene lost 2 bases and the J gene lost 12 bases, with 14 bases spanning the gap. Germline values: CDR1 MNHNS, CDR2 SASEGT. The DNA of the CDR3 is TGTGCCAGCAGTGAAAACAGGGTTAGTGGGCAGTTCTTC. Translation: CASSENRVSGQFF.

A word on this clonotype: Given a much more abundant clone one base away, this may be a read error. The chain joins TRBV6-6 to TRBJ2-5; D unclear. The CDR3 totals 14 residues. Germline assignment: CDR1 MNHNY and CDR2 SVGAGI (reference sequence). Between the trimmed V and J ends, which lost 0 bases and 11 bases, there was a span of 16 bases. Written as DNA, the CDR3 is TGTGCCAGCAGTTACTCGACCAGGTCCAATGAGCAGTACTTC. As protein: CASSYSTRSNEQYF.

This chain connects TRBV10-3 to TRBJ2-7; D remains unclear. The CDR3 runs 16 residues. The V end lost 3 bases, the J end lost 9 bases, and 24 bases lay between the germline ends. Germline CDR1 is ENHRY and CDR2 is SYGVKD. The CDR3 loop reads CAISDYADTNRMGQYF. The CDR3 DNA is TGTGCCATCAGTGACTACGCGGATACCAACCGGATGGGGCAGTACTTC.

For this clonotype: This sequence may be a read error, since a much larger clone differs from it by one base. The rearrangement links TRBV6-5 to TRBJ1-2; 12 bases match TRBD1. Germline V lookup: CDR1 MNHEY, CDR2 SVGAGI. The CDR3 loop spans 15 amino acids. The CDR3 DNA reads as TGTGCCAACAGTTACTACGGGACAGGGGGCAGTGGCTACACCTTC. It specifies CANSYYGTGGSGYTF.

This clonotype appeared a few times. The V gene is TRBV4-2, the J gene TRBJ2-7; 9 positions match TRBD2. CDR1 and CDR2 from the germline V gene are LGHNA and YNFKEQ. Trimming took 1 base from V and 1 from J; bases not matched to a gene: 5. There are 16 residues in the CDR3. The CDR3 region is CASSQAASGASYEQYF. The CDR3 bases are TGTGCCAGCAGCCAAGCGGCTAGCGGGGCTTCCTACGAGCAGTACTTC.

Turning to this clonotype: A read error may explain this, as a much larger clone is one base away. The chain employs TRBV6-5 and TRBJ1-4; D gene ambiguous. Trimming pared 0 bases from V and 6 bases from J, leaving 14 bases between. Germline V gene data show CDR1 as MNHEY and CDR2 as SVGAGI. There are 16 residues in the CDR3. CDR3 amino acids: CASSYSTGKGYEKLFF. The CDR3 bases are TGTGCCAGCAGTTACTCGACGGGGAAGGGTTATGAAAAACTGTTTTTT.

V gene TRBV11-2 combines with J gene TRBJ2-5; D gene uncertain. In germline, CDR1 is SGHAT, CDR2 FQNNGV. CDR3 size: 14 residues. The V and J ends lost 5 bases and 13 bases respectively, with 23 bases between them. The CDR3 here is CASSPRTLTETLYF. The CDR3 coding sequence is TGTGCCAGCAGCCCCCGGACCCTGACGGAGACTCTGTACTTC.

On this clonotype: A much larger clone lies a single base off, so this may be a read error. The chain has TRBV6-1 and TRBJ1-6; D is uncertain. The CDR3 length is 15 residues. Germline values: CDR1 MNHNS, CDR2 SASEGT. CDR3 amino acids: CASSEAVETASLLHF. The CDR3 region has the DNA TGTGCCAGCAGTGAAGCCGTGGAAACAGCTTCACTCCTCCACTTT.

The genes are TRBV28 and TRBJ1-1; tentative D call: TRBD1 (6 bases). Trimming left V 10 bases short and J 8 bases short, with 20 bases between. This CDR3 has 13 residues. Germline V gives CDR1 MDHEN, CDR2 SYDVKM. As DNA, the CDR3 is TGTGCCACAACCAAGGGGGTTAGAAAGGAAGCTTTCTTT. It yields the protein CATTKGVRKEAFF.

This clonotype was found a few times. The gene calls are TRBV5-1 and TRBJ2-1; 13 bases are a match to TRBD2. Germline V lookup: CDR1 SGHRS, CDR2 YFSETQ. This CDR3 has 18 residues. V shed 3 bases, J shed 4 bases, and the junction held 10 bases outside the gene matches. The CDR3 loop reads CASSSVPGLAGIYNEQFF. CDR3 nucleotides: TGCGCCAGCAGCTCCGTCCCGGGACTAGCGGGGATTTACAATGAGCAGTTCTTC.

The CDR3 DNA reads as TGTGCTAGCGGCATACCGACAGGGGCCACAGATACGCAGTATTTT. It yields the protein CASGIPTGATDTQYF. The V call is TRBV11-2, the J call TRBJ2-3, with 8 positions matching TRBD1. The CDR3 covers 15 residues. CDR1 is SGHAT, CDR2 FQNNGV, per germline.

The chain joins TRBV6-1 to TRBJ2-7; 7 nucleotides match TRBD1. This CDR3 is built from 14 residues. From germline, CDR1 is MNHNS and CDR2 SASEGT. Trimming at V came to 6 bases and at J to 10 bases, leaving 15 bases not matched to a gene. CDR3 DNA: TGTGCCAGCAGCGACCTCTGGGACAGTTCGGAACAGTACTTC. It yields the protein CASSDLWDSSEQYF.

This clonotype has at least ten counts. The rearrangement links TRBV6-5 to TRBJ2-1, with D possibly being TRBD2 (6 bases). Germline values: CDR1 MNHEY, CDR2 SVGAGI. This CDR3 is built from 14 residues. Trimming cost V 2 bases and J 9 bases, with 14 bases left between them. In nucleotides, the CDR3 is TGTGCCAGCAGTTACGGTAGTGGGGGGTTTGAGCAGTTCTTC. Protein product: CASSYGSGGFEQFF.

The sample holds a few counts of this clonotype. The V call is TRBV20-1, the J call TRBJ2-7, with 11 bases matching TRBD1. J lost 6 bases, V lost 5 bases, and 3 bases had no gene match. There are 12 residues in the CDR3. The germline gives CDR1 DFQATT, CDR2 SNEGSKA (reference sequence). In DNA form, the CDR3 reads TGCAGTGCTCGGACAGGGGGCGCCGAGCAGTACTTC. Translated: CSARTGGAEQYF.

This clonotype was detected ten times or more. At one of its ends the junction is not consistent with the germline gene, which may arise from a read error. The chain combines TRBV5-1 with TRBJ2-3; D ambiguous. Germline values: CDR1 SGHRS, CDR2 YFSETQ. CDR3 length equals 11 residues. The DNA for the CDR3 is TGTGCCAGCAGCCTTAGAGATACGCAGTATTTT. Its protein is CASSLRDTQYF. The complete variable domain, with remaining parts taken from reference TRBV5-1 and TRBJ2-3, reads KAGVTQTPRYLIKTRGQQVTLSCSPISGHRSVSWYQQTPGQGLQFLFEYFSETQRNKGNFPGRFSGRQFSNSRSEMNVSTLELGDSALYLCASSLRDTQYFGPGTRLTVL.

This clonotype was found many times. J is TRBJ2-2 and V is TRBV29-1, with D perhaps TRBD1 (5 bases). The CDR3 covers 15 residues. Germline lookup yields CDR1 SQVTM and CDR2 ANQGSEA. V gave up 1 base and J gave up 4 bases, with 13 bases separating them. CDR3 amino acids: CSVEGVTGFTGELFF. DNA of the CDR3: TGCAGCGTTGAAGGGGTAACAGGTTTCACCGGGGAGCTGTTTTTT.

Remarks on this clonotype: A read error is likely, as this CDR3 ends without the conserved phenylalanine or tryptophan. The limits of the CDR3 on the DNA are not certain, so only TCRdb's listed CDR3 is given. This rearrangement joins TRBV18 to TRBJ1-1. The CDR3 is 15 amino acids in total, end residues counted. Germline CDR1 and CDR2: KGHSH and LQKENI. CDR3 loop: CASSPLPDSNTEASS.

Points on this clonotype: This clone may be a read error of a much larger clone one base away. This chain uses TRBV10-2 with TRBJ2-1, with D unclear. This CDR3 spans 17 amino acids. Germline lookup yields CDR1 WSHSY and CDR2 SAAADI. The CDR3 sequence is CAISEFVAVGLSDEQFF. The CDR3 DNA is TGCGCCATCAGTGAGTTTGTAGCCGTCGGTTTGTCGGATGAGCAGTTCTTC.

This sequence joins TRBV10-2 and TRBJ2-2; 14 bases fit TRBD2. The CDR3 sequence is 18 residues long. Germline V lookup: CDR1 WSHSY, CDR2 SAAADI. J lost 7 bases, V lost 2 bases, and 9 bases had no gene match. The CDR3: CASSETKGLAGDIGELFF. CDR3 bases: TGCGCCAGCAGTGAGACTAAGGGACTAGCGGGGGACATCGGGGAGCTGTTTTTT.